The 27 T cell receptor beta chains reported below all come from one sample, sequenced in a study of blood T cell repertoires in COVID-19. Generated by immunoSEQ multiplex PCR, the TCRdb table keeps only in-frame clones and is missing some. The table lists 200,000 to 250,000 clones, approximately 82% of them singletons. What was sequenced was peripheral blood. Every receptor here comes from a woman aged 40 to 55 with acute or convalescent COVID-19.

This rearrangement joins TRBV18 to TRBJ2-3, with D possibly TRBD1 on 6 matching bases. Germline V CDR1 and CDR2: KGHSH, LQKENI. Trimming pared 3 bases from V and 6 bases from J, leaving 10 bases between. The CDR3 sequence is 13 residues long. CDR3 residues: CASSPRTDDTQYF. CDR3 DNA: TGTGCCAGCTCACCTCGGACAGATGATACGCAGTATTTT.

This clone turned up a few times. The genes are TRBV19 and TRBJ2-7; D is perhaps TRBD1 (6 bases). The ends were cut back, 6 bases at V and 10 bases at J, with 13 bases in the middle. Germline V gives CDR1 LNHDA, CDR2 SQIVND (reference sequence). The CDR3 is made up of 11 amino acids. CDR3: CASRQGTHQYF. In DNA form, the CDR3 reads TGTGCCAGTAGGCAAGGGACACACCAGTACTTC.

The rearrangement joins TRBV28 to TRBJ2-1, with a tentative D call TRBD1 (6 bases). The germline V gene has CDR1 MDHEN and CDR2 SYDVKM. The CDR3 spans 12 residues. Trimming left V 6 bases short and J 12 bases short, with 15 bases between. The CDR3 DNA reads as TGTGCCAGCAGCCAAAGGGGGTTGTGGCAGTTCTTC. Translating gives CASSQRGLWQFF.

The chain couples TRBV6-2 or TRBV6-3 to TRBJ2-1, with D possibly being TRBD2 (5 bases). The CDR3 loop spans 15 amino acids. Trimming left V 2 bases short and J 3 bases short, with 11 bases between. CDR1 and CDR2 (germline): MNHEY, SVGEGT. In DNA, the CDR3 is TGTGCCAGCAGTTACCCCGGCGGGTTCTACAATGAGCAGTTCTTC. It encodes CASSYPGGFYNEQFF.

Only one count was recorded for this clone. This chain links TRBV5-1 with TRBJ2-7; 7 bases match TRBD1. Germline V CDR1 and CDR2: SGHRS, YFSETQ. The junction had 8 bases not matched to a gene; V was cut back by 2 bases and J by 3 bases. The CDR3 spans 15 residues. CDR3 sequence: CASSLTGTVVYEQYF. The CDR3 DNA reads as TGCGCCAGCAGCTTAACCGGGACAGTAGTCTACGAGCAGTACTTC.

The chain is built from TRBV4-3 and TRBJ2-5; D gene ambiguous. V lost 0 bases and J 4 bases, leaving 12 bases between the germline ends. The CDR3 covers 15 residues. Looked up from germline, CDR1 is LGHNA and CDR2 is YSLEER. As DNA, the CDR3 is TGCGCCAGCAGCCAAGATAGACTTCCCGGAGAGACCCAGTACTTC. This translates into CASSQDRLPGETQYF.

This chain connects TRBV4-1 to TRBJ1-2; no clear D gene. The CDR3 is 15 amino acids. Trimming pared 7 bases from V and 6 bases from J, leaving 21 bases between. The germline V gene encodes CDR1 MGHRA and CDR2 YSYEKL. CDR3 nucleotides: TGCGCCAGCACCTTGCGCGGGGAAGGAAGGGATGGCTACACCTTC. It yields the protein CASTLRGEGRDGYTF.

The chain joins TRBV7-2 to TRBJ1-1; TRBD1 agrees at 7 bases. The germline V gene has CDR1 SGHTA and CDR2 FQGNSA. V shed 2 bases, J shed 4 bases, and the junction held 4 bases outside the gene matches. The CDR3 sequence is 14 residues long. For the CDR3, the DNA is TGTGCCAGCAGCTTAAACCAGGGGGGCACTGAAGCTTTCTTT. Protein product: CASSLNQGGTEAFF.

As for this clone: The junction shows a germline mismatch at one end, possibly a read error. The chain carries TRBV6-5 and TRBJ2-7, with 7 bases lining up with TRBD2. This CDR3 has 12 residues. Germline CDR1 MNHEY, CDR2 SVGAGI. The CDR3 DNA follows: TGTGCCAGTAGTTCTAGCGGCTACGAGCAGTACTTC. Its protein product is CASSSSGYEQYF.

The CDR3: CASNQRSNTEAFF. The CDR3 nucleotides read TGTGCCAGCAATCAACGGTCGAACACTGAAGCTTTCTTT. The rearrangement joins TRBV2 to TRBJ1-1, with D uncertain. The CDR3 consists of 13 residues. CDR1 SNHLY and CDR2 FYNNEI come from the germline V gene. The V end was cut by 7 bases, the J end by 1 base, with 10 bases between.

In the case of this clone: This sample includes further DNA sequences coding for the same CDR3. The chain has TRBV5-1 and TRBJ1-1; unclear D gene. Germline values: CDR1 SGHRS, CDR2 YFSETQ. This CDR3 contains 11 residues. Between the trimmed V and J ends, which lost 7 bases and 4 bases, there was a span of 8 bases. CDR3 sequence (DNA): TGCGCCAGCTCCCGGGGCACTGAAGCTTTCTTT. The encoded protein is CASSRGTEAFF.

The V gene is TRBV6-4, the J gene TRBJ2-1; unclear D gene. The CDR3 has 13 amino acids. Germline V gives CDR1 MRHNA, CDR2 SNTAGT. Trimming cost V 3 bases and J 10 bases, with 13 bases left between them. The CDR3 bases are TGTGCCAGCAGTGAATCCGTCGCAGGAGAGCAGTTCTTC. Amino acids: CASSESVAGEQFF.

The V call is TRBV5-1, the J call TRBJ1-4, with D perhaps TRBD1 (6 bases). The CDR3 has 13 amino acids. Germline lookup yields CDR1 SGHRS and CDR2 YFSETQ. The V end was cut by 4 bases, the J end by 8 bases, with 12 bases between. The DNA for the CDR3 is TGCGCCAGCAGCACAGGGACACTCGAAAAACTGTTTTTT. Its translation is CASSTGTLEKLFF. The whole variable domain, filled in from reference TRBV5-1 and TRBJ1-4, reads KAGVTQTPRYLIKTRGQQVTLSCSPISGHRSVSWYQQTPGQGLQFLFEYFSETQRNKGNFPGRFSGRQFSNSRSEMNVSTLELGDSALYLCASSTGTLEKLFFGSGTQLSVL.

The V gene is TRBV30, the J gene TRBJ1-2, with TRBD1 matching 8 bases. CDR1 GTSNPN and CDR2 SVGIG come from the germline V gene (reference sequence). The CDR3 totals 13 residues. With 8 bases clipped from V and 2 bases from J, the junction kept 7 bases outside the gene matches. CDR3 bases: TGTGCCGGAGACGGACAGGGAAACTATGGCTACACCTTC. It encodes CAGDGQGNYGYTF.

This clone turned up a few times. V and J are TRBV15 and TRBJ2-1, with 12 bases identical to TRBD1. From germline, CDR1 is LNHNV and CDR2 YYDKDF (reference sequence). CDR3 length: 15 residues. With 8 bases clipped from V and 7 bases from J, the junction kept 9 bases outside the gene matches. Here the CDR3 reads CATSPRDRGRNEQFF. The CDR3 bases are TGTGCCACCTCACCCCGGGACAGGGGGCGGAATGAGCAGTTCTTC. Complete variable domain (other parts from reference TRBV15 and TRBJ2-1): DAMVIQNPRYQVTQFGKPVTLSCSQTLNHNVMYWYQQKSSQAPKLLFHYYDKDFNNEADTPDNFQSRRPNTSFCFLDIRSPGLGDTAMYLCATSPRDRGRNEQFFGPGTRLTVL.

The chain combines TRBV11-2 with TRBJ1-6, with a tentative D call TRBD1 (6 bases). V lost 4 bases, J lost 15 bases, and 13 bases lay in between. The germline CDR1 and CDR2 sequences are SGHAT and FQNNGV. CDR3 length: 12 amino acids. CDR3 DNA: TGTGCCAGCAGCTCCTTCAGGGGCTACCTCCACTTT. Translated, it gives CASSSFRGYLHF.

This chain connects TRBV6-2 or TRBV6-3 to TRBJ1-5, with D perhaps TRBD1 (5 bases). V shed 6 bases and J shed 0 bases, with 12 bases lying between them. CDR3 length: 15 amino acids. The germline V gene has CDR1 MNHEY and CDR2 SVGEGT. The CDR3 protein is CASRYGGGSNQPQHF. CDR3 bases: TGTGCCAGCAGGTACGGGGGAGGTAGCAATCAGCCCCAGCATTTT.

CDR3 sequence reads: CASSQDWNGGGVGVQTQYF. For the CDR3, the DNA is TGTGCCAGCAGCCAAGATTGGAACGGTGGAGGGGTAGGTGTTCAGACCCAGTACTTC. The rearrangement links TRBV3-1 (or the pseudogene TRBV3-2) to TRBJ2-5; weak D call: TRBD2 (6 bases). V was clipped by 0 bases and J by 6 bases, with 26 bases between them. The V gene's germline CDR1 is LGHDT and CDR2 YNNKEL (reference sequence). The CDR3 runs 19 residues.

The rearrangement uses TRBV7-2 and TRBJ1-1; no firm D call. Germline CDR1 SGHTA, CDR2 FQGNSA. Trimming took 2 bases from V and 1 from J, leaving 5 bases between them. The CDR3 runs 13 residues. In DNA form, the CDR3 reads TGTGCCAGCAGCTTACAGTCGAACACTGAAGCTTTCTTT. Translation: CASSLQSNTEAFF.

The chain joins TRBV7-3 to TRBJ2-3, with 9 bases matching TRBD2. The J segment lost 5 bases and the V segment lost 6 bases, leaving 6 bases of the junction unmatched. The CDR3 has 14 residues. Germline values: CDR1 SGHTA, CDR2 FQGTGA. CDR3 protein: CASSLALAGDTQYF. The CDR3 DNA follows: TGTGCCAGCAGTCTAGCACTAGCGGGAGATACGCAGTATTTT.

This clone has a single count. The chain has TRBV7-2 and TRBJ2-1, with D tentatively TRBD2 (6 bases). Between the trimmed V and J ends, which lost 3 bases and 4 bases, there was a span of 13 bases. The CDR3 totals 15 residues. Germline-derived CDR1 and CDR2 are SGHTA and FQGNSA. The CDR3 DNA follows: TGTGCCAGCAGCTTGGTTAGCGGCCTATACAATGAGCAGTTCTTC. Amino acids: CASSLVSGLYNEQFF. The whole variable domain, remainder taken from reference TRBV7-2 and TRBJ2-1, is GAGVSQSPSNKVTEKGKDVELRCDPISGHTALYWYRQSLGQGLEFLIYFQGNSAPDKSGLPSDRFSAERTGGSVSTLTIQRTQQEDSAVYLCASSLVSGLYNEQFFGPGTRLTVL.

The chain employs TRBV10-3 and TRBJ1-2; D possibly corresponds to TRBD1 (5 bases). Trimming cost V 4 bases and J 7 bases, with 16 bases left between them. The CDR3 extends over 14 amino acids. Germline V lookup: CDR1 ENHRY, CDR2 SYGVKD. Here the CDR3 DNA reads TGTGCCATCAGTGTAAAAGGGGTGGCTGGTGGCTACACCTTC. As protein: CAISVKGVAGGYTF.

This chain connects TRBV6-2 or TRBV6-3 to TRBJ2-1; 11 nucleotides match TRBD2. Germline-derived CDR1 and CDR2 are MNHEY and SVGEGT. The CDR3 runs 16 residues. J was trimmed by 7 bases and V by 5 bases; bases with no gene match: 10. The CDR3 protein is CASSRLSGGAWNEQFF. In DNA, the CDR3 is TGTGCCAGCAGTCGCCTTAGCGGGGGGGCGTGGAATGAGCAGTTCTTC.

This chain joins TRBV29-1 and TRBJ2-3; D possibly corresponds to TRBD1 (5 bases). CDR1 SQVTM and CDR2 ANQGSEA come from the germline V gene. The CDR3 extends over 14 amino acids. V lost 3 bases to trimming and J lost 2 bases, with 12 bases between them. This CDR3 reads CSVEGQGNTDTQYF. In DNA, the CDR3 is TGCAGCGTTGAGGGGCAGGGAAACACAGATACGCAGTATTTT.

J is TRBJ2-3 and V is TRBV5-1; 10 bases are shared with TRBD2. Germline loops: CDR1 SGHRS, CDR2 YFSETQ. The junction had 13 bases not matched to a gene; V was cut back by 3 bases and J by 3 bases. The CDR3 extends over 18 amino acids. CDR3 sequence reads: CASSSLAGGRSATDTQYF. CDR3 DNA: TGCGCCAGCAGCTCCTTAGCGGGGGGCCGGTCCGCAACAGATACGCAGTATTTT.

The chain employs TRBV11-1 and TRBJ2-7; 11 bases align to TRBD2. Germline lookup yields CDR1 SGHAT and CDR2 FQDESV (reference sequence). V shed 2 bases and J 5 bases; nucleotides not matched to a gene: 5. There are 15 residues in the CDR3. The CDR3 spells CASSLLAGGPDEQYF. In DNA, the CDR3 is TGTGCCAGCAGCTTACTAGCGGGGGGTCCCGACGAGCAGTACTTC. The full variable domain, completed using reference TRBV11-1 and TRBJ2-7, is EAEVAQSPRYKITEKSQAVAFWCDPISGHATLYWYRQILGQGPELLVQFQDESVVDDSQLPKDRFSAERLKGVDSTLKIQPAELGDSAMYLCASSLLAGGPDEQYFGPGTRLTVT.

This clone was counted a few times. The chain uses TRBV6-4 and TRBJ2-2, with 7 bases that match TRBD2. Trimming cost V 6 bases and J 4 bases; bases outside gene matches: 11. The CDR3 spans 16 residues. Germline V CDR1 and CDR2: MRHNA, SNTAGT. The CDR3 loop reads CASSPLAGGRTGELFF. The CDR3 DNA follows: TGTGCCAGCAGCCCATTAGCGGGTGGTCGCACCGGGGAGCTGTTTTTT.